This TCR beta chain comes out of a study of cytomegalovirus exposure and HLA in healthy donors (dated by TCRdb to the late 2010s). For the study in its entirety: An earlier analysis of around 600 of the donors reported 276 Gb of sequence data and 100 million to 140 million unique TCR beta sequences from 150 million to 200 million T cells. An early release covering over 500 HLA-typed donors comprised approximately 290 gigabases of sequencing data and roughly 86 million unique TCR sequences. Of the roughly 400 genotyped donors, approximately 81% were placed in the genetic ancestry cluster associated with self-reported Caucasian donors. The study aimed to test whether signatures of past pathogen exposure could be identified by cataloging public T cell receptors. The study used immunosequencing to profile the T cell repertoires of more than 650 subjects and linked those repertoires to cytomegalovirus serostatus. In addition to the first cohort of several hundred subjects, a separate validation cohort of 130 or so different subjects was used. To predict cytomegalovirus infection status, the study combined high-throughput TCR immunosequencing, statistical association of individual TCRs with disease status, and machine learning. A later analysis re-examined previously published TCR beta repertoires from roughly 720 donors and added high-resolution HLA genotyping to investigate patterns of TCR occurrence. The later analysis used no new phenotypic data to find candidate immune exposures, relying instead on TCR beta sequences and their occurrence across donors. An earlier analysis of several hundred of the donors applied high-throughput TCR beta sequencing to assess whether each TCR beta V gene segment acted as functional or pseudogenic. Donor age, sex, ethnicity and CMV serostatus were collected together with the repertoire data. In a later genetic analysis, genome-wide SNP genotypes for about three fifths of the roughly 670 donors were used, and that subset was treated as a discovery cohort. Every discovery cohort repertoire had been produced on one sequencing platform. HLA typing covered class I and class II loci at four-digit resolution. The number of typed donors differed by locus: about 629-630 for A, B, C, DRB1 and DQB1; 522 for DQA1; around 580 for DPA1; and about 470 for DPB1. Because of strong linkage in the cohort, roughly five DR-DQ haplotypes were treated as single units for association and clustering. On average, about 200,000 unique TCR beta nucleotide sequences were sequenced per donor among 398 genotyped donors of the cohort, with around 19% of those sequences being non-productive.

V was cut back by 7 bases and J by 3 bases, leaving a gap of 15 bases between them. For CDR1 and CDR2, the germline V gene lists MNHEY and SVGAGI. From the cysteine through the phenylalanine, the CDR3 covers 14 amino acids. CDR3 DNA only is kept here, 42 bases in frame from base 1. In total, 630 or so healthy bone marrow donors made up the cohort. All cohort members were sampled while nominally healthy, although unrecorded immune exposures were likely present. The donor tested CMV seronegative, placing the donor among the 350 or so seronegative members of the cohort. Each donor provided a peripheral blood sample, and peripheral blood mononuclear cells were used for TCR beta sequencing. Genomic DNA extraction from the blood cell samples was performed with the Qiagen DNeasy Blood Extraction Kit. This clone has only a few counts. Its cognate antigen has yet to be identified. The record has no base qualities; no much larger clone is one base away.

Receptor amplification or capture employed the immunoSEQ multiplex PCR assay. For the multiplex PCR, a mixture combining 60 forward primers for TCR Vbeta segments and 13 reverse primers for TCR Jbeta segments was used. The CDR3 region of rearranged TCR beta genes was amplified from genomic DNA with a multiplex PCR assay. Amplified TCR beta libraries were sequenced as 87-base-pair reads on the Illumina HiSeq System. The authors' analysis ran thus. Across the 670 or so repertoires, a later analysis counted around 80 million unique TCR beta chains, some 11 million of which were shared by at least two donors. A nearest-neighbor algorithm error-corrected the raw reads and collapsed the reads into unique sequences, merging closely related sequences to remove PCR and sequencing errors. V, D and J gene segments were assigned by aligning CDR3 sequences to IMGT reference sequences. For a sequence to be retained, a match of at least six nucleotides to both a V gene segment and a J gene segment was required. A rearrangement counted as productive if the CDR3 had no stop codons and remained in frame with V and J, and every other rearrangement counted as non-productive. Following IMGT convention, CDR3 was defined as the stretch from the second conserved V-encoded cysteine to the conserved J-encoded phenylalanine. In an earlier analysis of just under 600 of the donors, sequences lacking an unambiguous match to a single V gene segment were excluded. An earlier analysis of around 600 of the donors classified V segments as functional when productive rearrangements were above 56.7% and as segregating when the standard deviation between donors was above 5%. To diagnose cytomegalovirus status from the catalog of TCR beta chain sequences, a statistical classification framework was built. In a later analysis, V and J genes were assigned by comparing TCR nucleotide sequences against IMGT/GENE-DB human TR gene sequences. In a later analysis, CDR3 sequences and most-parsimonious VDJ recombination scenarios were assigned using the TCRdist pipeline. In a later analysis, each TCR beta chain was defined by its CDR3 amino acid sequence together with its V-gene family, and reads lacking a unique V-gene family were excluded. In a later analysis, a few hundred highly shared, low-generation-probability nucleotide sequences were removed to address suspected cross-contamination and a sequencing artifact. In a later analysis, a clonal expansion index for each public chain was calculated from normalized within-repertoire ranks of inferred template counts. In a later analysis, generation probabilities were computed with a VDJ recombination model fitted to out-of-frame rearrangements, and the resulting probabilities were checked against IGoR. A later analysis scored TCR-TCR, TCR-HLA and TCR-CMV co-occurrence with hypergeometric tests, applying a repertoire-size bias correction to TCR pairs. To estimate false discovery rates, a later analysis permuted the HLA or CMV assignments 20 times. In a later analysis, co-occurring TCRs were grouped using DBSCAN, with TCRdist sequence similarity added in when clustering inside HLA-allele-positive subsets. For co-occurrence clustering, repertoires with fewer than 30,000 or more than 120,000 public chains were excluded, along with about five repertoires with anomalous nucleotide sharing. TCRdb stores this immuneACCESS table with in-frame sequences only. Part of the clones is absent; in the studies checked, under half of the shortfall reflects unresolved V genes, and no reason is known for the rest. V and J calls plus clone size are reproduced from that table; the DNA served to infer D and trimming. This sample is represented by about 120,000 clones; roughly 80% of them were singletons. The ten largest make up over 2% of the sample.

What the research found in general, with its limitations: It was suggested by the authors that the approach could potentially be generalized to other disease states and immunological phenotypes. Three of the identified cytomegalovirus-associated TCR beta chains were confirmed in vitro to be specific for cytomegalovirus antigens. A later genetic analysis associated a missense DCLRE1C variant with V-gene and J-gene trimming of TCR beta chains, and an independent cohort replicated the association. While some public TCRs were present in many individuals, most TCR sequences turned up only very rarely across donors. In a later genetic analysis, fewer N-insertions in productive TCRs were reported among donors in an Asian-associated ancestry cluster than the roughly 710-donor mean. Several of the top co-occurrence clusters appeared to be linked to parvovirus B19, influenza, CMV and Epstein-Barr virus, according to a later analysis. In a later analysis, HLA-associated TCR beta chains were found to be more clonally expanded and to have lower generation probabilities than equally common non-associated chains. Correlated functional status among segregating V segments might be attributable to linkage disequilibrium, but an unknown experimental factor could not be ruled out. A total of around 150 TCR beta chains were listed by the study as associated with cytomegalovirus. A group of highly shared sequence variants was considered likely to be a technical artifact of the sequencing pipeline. Only TCR beta chains were sequenced in this cohort, and the absence of alpha or paired-chain data limited detectable features. A further reported finding was that TCR beta sequences accurately predicted the HLA-A and HLA-B alleles for most subjects in the first cohort. Cytomegalovirus status was reported to be diagnosed by the classifier with high specificity and sensitivity in both the original and validation cohorts. When HLA alleles, especially DR and DQ, strongly co-occurred, attributing TCR associations to individual alleles was difficult. Because counts were too low, around 18 rarely observed V segments, including chromosome 9 orphons, were left out of the earlier analysis of about 500 of the donors. The presence/absence analyses assumed that sequencing depth was roughly uniform across donors, and that assumption may not be true. According to a later analysis, most CMV-associated TCR beta chains appeared to be HLA-restricted, and the HLA associations seemed to be driven largely by CMV exposure. Specific HLA alleles were associated with more than 15,000 TCR beta sequences at a false discovery rate of 0.05 in a later analysis. Broadly in line with IMGT annotations, most TCR beta V segments showed up in productive rearrangements about 90% or about 30% of the time in an earlier analysis of 587 of the donors. CMV serostatus was the only immune exposure information available for the cohort. Because HLA typing was missing for some donors at each locus, association tests included only the typed subset. In a later analysis, the rate of TCR association differed among HLA loci, with DRB1 alleles having the most associated TCRs and HLA-C alleles having the fewest. The 87-base-pair reads could not distinguish some IMGT-functional V segments, including TRBV6-2 and TRBV6-3, so those segments were excluded.

The sequence was collected from a man under 40 in good health and CMV-seronegative. The specimen was PBMCs. The rearranged segments are TRBV6-5 and TRBJ2-5; perhaps TRBD2 is the D gene, with 6 bases matching. The DNA is TGTGCCAGCACTCGAGGAGGGGCCGAAGAGACCCAGTACTTC. Translated, it gives CASTRGGAEETQYF.